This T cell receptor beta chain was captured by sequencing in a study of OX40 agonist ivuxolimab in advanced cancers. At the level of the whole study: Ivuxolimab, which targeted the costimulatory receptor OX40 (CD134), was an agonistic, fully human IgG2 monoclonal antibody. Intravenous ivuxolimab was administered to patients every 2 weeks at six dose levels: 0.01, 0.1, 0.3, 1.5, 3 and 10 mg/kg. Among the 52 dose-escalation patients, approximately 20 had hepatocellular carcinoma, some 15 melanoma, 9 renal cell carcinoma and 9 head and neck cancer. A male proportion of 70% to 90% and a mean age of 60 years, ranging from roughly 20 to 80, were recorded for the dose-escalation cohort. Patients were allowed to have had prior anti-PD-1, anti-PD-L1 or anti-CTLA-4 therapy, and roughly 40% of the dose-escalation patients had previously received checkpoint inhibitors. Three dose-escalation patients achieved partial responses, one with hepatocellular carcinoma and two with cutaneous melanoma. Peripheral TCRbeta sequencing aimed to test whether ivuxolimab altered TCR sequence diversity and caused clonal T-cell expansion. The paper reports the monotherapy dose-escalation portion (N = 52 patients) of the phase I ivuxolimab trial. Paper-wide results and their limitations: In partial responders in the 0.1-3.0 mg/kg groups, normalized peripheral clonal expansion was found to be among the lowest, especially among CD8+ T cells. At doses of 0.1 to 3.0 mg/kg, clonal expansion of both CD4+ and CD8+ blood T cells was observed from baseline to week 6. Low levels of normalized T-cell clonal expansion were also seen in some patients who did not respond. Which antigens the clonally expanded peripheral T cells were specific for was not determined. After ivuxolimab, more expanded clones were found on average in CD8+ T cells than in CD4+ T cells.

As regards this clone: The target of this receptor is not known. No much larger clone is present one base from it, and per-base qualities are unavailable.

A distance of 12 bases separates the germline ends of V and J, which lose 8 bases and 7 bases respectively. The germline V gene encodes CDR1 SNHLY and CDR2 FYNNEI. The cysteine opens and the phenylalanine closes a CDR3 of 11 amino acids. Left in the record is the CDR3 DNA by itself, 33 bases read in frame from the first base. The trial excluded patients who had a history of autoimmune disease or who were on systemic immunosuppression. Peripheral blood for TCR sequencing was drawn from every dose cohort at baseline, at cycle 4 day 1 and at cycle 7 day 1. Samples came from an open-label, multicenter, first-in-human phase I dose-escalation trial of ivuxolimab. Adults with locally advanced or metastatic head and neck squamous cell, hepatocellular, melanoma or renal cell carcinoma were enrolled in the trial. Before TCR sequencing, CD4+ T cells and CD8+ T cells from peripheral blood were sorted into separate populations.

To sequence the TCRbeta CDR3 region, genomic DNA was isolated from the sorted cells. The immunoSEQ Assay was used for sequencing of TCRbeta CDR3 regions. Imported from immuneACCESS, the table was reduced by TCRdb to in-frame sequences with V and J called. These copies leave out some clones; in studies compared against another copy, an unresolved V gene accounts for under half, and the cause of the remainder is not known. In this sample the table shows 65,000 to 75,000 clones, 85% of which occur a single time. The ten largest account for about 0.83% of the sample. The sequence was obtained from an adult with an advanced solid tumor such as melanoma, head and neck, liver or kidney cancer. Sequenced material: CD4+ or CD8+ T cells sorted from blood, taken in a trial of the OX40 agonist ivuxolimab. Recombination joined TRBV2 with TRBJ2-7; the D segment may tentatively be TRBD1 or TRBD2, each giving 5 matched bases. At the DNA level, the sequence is TGTGCCAGCGGGGGTACAGTGGAGCAGTACTTC. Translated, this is CASGGTVEQYF.